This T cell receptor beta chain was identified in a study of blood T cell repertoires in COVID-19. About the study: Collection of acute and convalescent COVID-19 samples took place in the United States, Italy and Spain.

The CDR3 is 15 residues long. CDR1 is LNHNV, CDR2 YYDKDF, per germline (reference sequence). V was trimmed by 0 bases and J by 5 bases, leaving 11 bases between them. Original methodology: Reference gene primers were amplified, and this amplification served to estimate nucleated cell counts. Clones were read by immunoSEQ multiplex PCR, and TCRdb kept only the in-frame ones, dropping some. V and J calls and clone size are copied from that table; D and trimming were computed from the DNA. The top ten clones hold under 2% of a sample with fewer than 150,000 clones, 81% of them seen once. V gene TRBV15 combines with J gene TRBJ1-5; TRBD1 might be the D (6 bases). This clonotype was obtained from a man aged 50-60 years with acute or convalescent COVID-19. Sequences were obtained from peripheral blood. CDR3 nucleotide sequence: TGTGCCACCAGCAGAGATCAGGGGTACTATCAGCCCCAGCATTTT. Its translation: CATSRDQGYYQPQHF.